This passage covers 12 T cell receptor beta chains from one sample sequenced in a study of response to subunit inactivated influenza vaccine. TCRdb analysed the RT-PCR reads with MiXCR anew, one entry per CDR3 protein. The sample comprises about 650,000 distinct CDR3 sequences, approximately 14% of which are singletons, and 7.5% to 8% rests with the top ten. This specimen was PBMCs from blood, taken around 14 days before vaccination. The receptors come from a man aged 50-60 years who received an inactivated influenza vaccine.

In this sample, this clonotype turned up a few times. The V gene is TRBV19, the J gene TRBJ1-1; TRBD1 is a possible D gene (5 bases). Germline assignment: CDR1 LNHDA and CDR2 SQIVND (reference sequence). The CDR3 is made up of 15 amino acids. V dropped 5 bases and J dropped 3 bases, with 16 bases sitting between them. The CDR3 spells CASSPGGLKDTEAFF. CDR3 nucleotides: TGTGCCAGTAGTCCGGGGGGACTCAAAGACACTGAAGCTTTCTTT. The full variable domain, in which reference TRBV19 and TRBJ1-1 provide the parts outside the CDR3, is DGGITQSPKYLFRKEGQNVTLSCEQNLNHDAMYWYRQDPGQGLRLIYYSQIVNDFQKGDIAEGYSVSREKKESFPLTVTSAQKNPTAFYLCASSPGGLKDTEAFFGQGTRLTVV.

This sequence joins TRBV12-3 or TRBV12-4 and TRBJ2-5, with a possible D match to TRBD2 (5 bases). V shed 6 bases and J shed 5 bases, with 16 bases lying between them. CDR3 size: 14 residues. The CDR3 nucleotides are TGTGCCAGCAGCCGTACCGGGAACGGCGAGACCCAGTACTTC. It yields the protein CASSRTGNGETQYF.

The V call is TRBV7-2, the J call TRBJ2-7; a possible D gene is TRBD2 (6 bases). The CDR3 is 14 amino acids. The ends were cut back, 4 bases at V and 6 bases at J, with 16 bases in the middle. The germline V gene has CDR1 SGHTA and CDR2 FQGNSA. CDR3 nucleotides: TGTGCCAGCAGCTCCTGGACTACTACCTTCGAGCAGTACTTC. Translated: CASSSWTTTFEQYF. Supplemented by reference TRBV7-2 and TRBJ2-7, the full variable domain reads GAGVSQSPSNKVTEKGKDVELRCDPISGHTALYWYRQSLGQGLEFLIYFQGNSAPDKSGLPSDRFSAERTGGSVSTLTIQRTQQEDSAVYLCASSSWTTTFEQYFGPGTRLTVT.

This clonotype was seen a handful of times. The CDR3 loop is CASKQQEDRYNEQFFGEQFF. The CDR3 nucleotides are TGCGCCAGCAAACAACAAGAGGACCGCTACAATGAGCAGTTTTTCGGAGAGCAGTTCTTC. The chain carries TRBV5-1 and TRBJ2-1; D remains ambiguous. V lost 6 bases to trimming and J lost 10 bases, with 38 bases between them. Germline CDR1 reads SGHRS; CDR2 reads YFSETQ. The CDR3 is 20 amino acids.

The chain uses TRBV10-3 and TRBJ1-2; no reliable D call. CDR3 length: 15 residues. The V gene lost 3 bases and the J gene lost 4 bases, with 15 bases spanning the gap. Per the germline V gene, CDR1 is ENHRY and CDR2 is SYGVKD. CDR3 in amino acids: CAISDEQQKIYGYTF. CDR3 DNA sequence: TGTGCCATCAGTGATGAGCAGCAGAAGATCTATGGCTACACCTTC.

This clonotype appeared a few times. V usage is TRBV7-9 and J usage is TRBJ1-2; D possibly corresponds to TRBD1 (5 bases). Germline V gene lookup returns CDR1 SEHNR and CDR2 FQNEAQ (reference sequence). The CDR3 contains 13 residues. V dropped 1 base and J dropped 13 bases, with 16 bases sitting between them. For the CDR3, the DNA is TGTGCCAGCAGCTTAGAGTCAGGGATGGCTGGCACCTTC. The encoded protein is CASSLESGMAGTF.

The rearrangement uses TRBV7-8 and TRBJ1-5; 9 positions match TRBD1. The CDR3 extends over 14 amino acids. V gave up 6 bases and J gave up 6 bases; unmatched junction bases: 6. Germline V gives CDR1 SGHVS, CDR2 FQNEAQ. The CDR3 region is CASRRQGESQPQHF. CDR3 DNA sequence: TGTGCCAGCAGGCGACAGGGGGAAAGTCAGCCCCAGCATTTT.

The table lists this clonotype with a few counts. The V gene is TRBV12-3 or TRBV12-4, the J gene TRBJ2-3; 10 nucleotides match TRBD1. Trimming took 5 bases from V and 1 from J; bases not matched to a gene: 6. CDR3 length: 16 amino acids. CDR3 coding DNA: TGTGCCAGCAGTCCTCGGGACAGGGGTGGCACAGATACGCAGTATTTT. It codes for CASSPRDRGGTDTQYF.

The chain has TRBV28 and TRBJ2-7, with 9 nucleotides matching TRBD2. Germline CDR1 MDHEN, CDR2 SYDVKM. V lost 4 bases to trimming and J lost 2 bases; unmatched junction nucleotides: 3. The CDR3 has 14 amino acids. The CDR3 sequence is CASSSAGGPYEQYF. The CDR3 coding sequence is TGTGCCAGCAGTTCGGCGGGAGGGCCCTACGAGCAGTACTTC.

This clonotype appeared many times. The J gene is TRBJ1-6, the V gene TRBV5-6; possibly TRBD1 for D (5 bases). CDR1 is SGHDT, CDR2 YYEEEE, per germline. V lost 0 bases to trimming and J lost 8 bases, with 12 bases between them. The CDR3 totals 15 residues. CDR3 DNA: TGTGCCAGCAGCTTGGCCGTTTCCAGGGATTCACCCCTCCACTTT. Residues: CASSLAVSRDSPLHF.

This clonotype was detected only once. The CDR3 coding sequence is TGTGCCAGCAGCTTTAGCTTGAACACTGAAGCTTTCTTT. It is translated as CASSFSLNTEAFF. The gene calls are TRBV7-7 and TRBJ1-1, with unresolved D. V lost 3 bases to trimming and J lost 0 bases, with 5 bases between them. Germline V gives CDR1 SSHAT, CDR2 FNYEAQ (reference sequence). CDR3 length equals 13 residues.

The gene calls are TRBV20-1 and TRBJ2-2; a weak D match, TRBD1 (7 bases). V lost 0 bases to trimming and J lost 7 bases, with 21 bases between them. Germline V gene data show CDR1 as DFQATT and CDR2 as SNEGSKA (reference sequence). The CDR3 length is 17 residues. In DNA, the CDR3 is TGCAGTGCTAGAGATCTCCGGGCCCAGGGGGGCTACGGGGAGCTGTTTTTT. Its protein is CSARDLRAQGGYGELFF.